This T cell receptor (beta chain) was recorded in a study of patients and donors after allogeneic stem cell transplantation. TCRdb called the RT-PCR reads again in MiXCR, with one record for every CDR3 protein. The sample gives about 960,000 distinct CDR3 sequences, approximately 18% of which show up once; around 6% is in the top ten. The J segment lost 6 bases and the V segment lost 6 bases, leaving 7 bases of the junction unmatched. The CDR3 contains 15 residues. The sample consisted of blood, either unsorted or a sorted T cell fraction (not recorded which). V and J are TRBV12-3 or TRBV12-4 and TRBJ2-7; 14 nucleotides line up with TRBD2. The clonotype originates from a human donor who was either an allogeneic HSCT recipient or a stem cell or donor lymphocyte infusion donor (not recorded which). It is not recorded whose cells these are; they may come from a transplant donor. CDR3 DNA sequence: TGTGCCAGCAGCCGACTAGCGGGGGGGCCCGGCGAGCAGTACTTC. Its protein is CASSRLAGGPGEQYF.